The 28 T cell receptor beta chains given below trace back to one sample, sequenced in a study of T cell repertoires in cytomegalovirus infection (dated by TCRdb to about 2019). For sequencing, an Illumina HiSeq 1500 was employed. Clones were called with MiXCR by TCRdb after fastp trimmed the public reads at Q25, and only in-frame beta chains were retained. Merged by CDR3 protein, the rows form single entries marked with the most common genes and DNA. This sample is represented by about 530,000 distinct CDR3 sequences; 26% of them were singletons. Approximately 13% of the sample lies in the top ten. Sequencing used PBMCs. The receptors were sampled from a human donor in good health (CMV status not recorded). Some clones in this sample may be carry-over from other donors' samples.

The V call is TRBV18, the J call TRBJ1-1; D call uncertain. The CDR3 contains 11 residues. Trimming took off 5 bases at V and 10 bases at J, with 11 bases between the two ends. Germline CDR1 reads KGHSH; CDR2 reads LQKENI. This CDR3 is CASSGMDTAFF. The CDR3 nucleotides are TGTGCCAGCTCAGGCATGGATACAGCTTTCTTT.

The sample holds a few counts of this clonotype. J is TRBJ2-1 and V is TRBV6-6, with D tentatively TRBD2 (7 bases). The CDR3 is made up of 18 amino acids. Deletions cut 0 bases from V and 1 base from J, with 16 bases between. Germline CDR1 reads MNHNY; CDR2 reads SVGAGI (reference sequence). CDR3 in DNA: TGTGCCAGCAGTTACTCGAGGGGGGGGAGGGGATCCTACAATGAGCAGTTCTTC. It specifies CASSYSRGGRGSYNEQFF.

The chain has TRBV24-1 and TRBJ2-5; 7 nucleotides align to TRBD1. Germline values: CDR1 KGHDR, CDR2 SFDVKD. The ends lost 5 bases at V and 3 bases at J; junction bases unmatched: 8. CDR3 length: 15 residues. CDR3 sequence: CATSGNIGQEETQYF. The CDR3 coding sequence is TGTGCCACCAGTGGCAATATAGGACAGGAAGAGACCCAGTACTTC.

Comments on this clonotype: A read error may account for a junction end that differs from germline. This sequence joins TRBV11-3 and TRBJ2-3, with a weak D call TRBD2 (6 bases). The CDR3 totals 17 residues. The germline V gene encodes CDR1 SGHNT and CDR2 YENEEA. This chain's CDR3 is CASSLGMAGPITDTKYF. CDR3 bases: TGTGCCAGCAGCTTAGGGATGGCGGGGCCTATCACAGATACGAAGTATTTT. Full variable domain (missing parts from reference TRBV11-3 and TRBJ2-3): EAGVVQSPRYKIIEKKQPVAFWCNPISGHNTLYWYLQNLGQGPELLIRYENEEAVDDSQLPKDRFSAERLKGVDSTLKIQPAELGDSAVYLCASSLGMAGPITDTKYFGPGTRLTVL.

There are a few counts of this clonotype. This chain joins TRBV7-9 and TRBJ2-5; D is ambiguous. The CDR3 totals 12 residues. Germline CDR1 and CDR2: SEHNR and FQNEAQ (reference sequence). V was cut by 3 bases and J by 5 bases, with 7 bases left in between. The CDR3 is CASSLTWETQYF. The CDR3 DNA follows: TGTGCCAGCAGCTTGACCTGGGAGACCCAGTACTTC.

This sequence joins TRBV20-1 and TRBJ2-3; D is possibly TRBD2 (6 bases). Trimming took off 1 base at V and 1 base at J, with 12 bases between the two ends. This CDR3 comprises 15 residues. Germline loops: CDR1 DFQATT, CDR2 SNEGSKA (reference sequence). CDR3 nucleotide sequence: TGCAGTGCTAGAGCCGGGAGTAAGGGCACAGATACGCAGTATTTT. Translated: CSARAGSKGTDTQYF.

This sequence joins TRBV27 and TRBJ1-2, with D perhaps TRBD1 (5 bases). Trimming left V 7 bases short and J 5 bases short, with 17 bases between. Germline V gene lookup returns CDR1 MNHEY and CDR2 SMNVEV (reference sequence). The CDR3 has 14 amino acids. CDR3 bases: TGTGCCAGCACAAACTTCGCCGGGGGGTATGGCTACACCTTC. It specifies CASTNFAGGYGYTF.

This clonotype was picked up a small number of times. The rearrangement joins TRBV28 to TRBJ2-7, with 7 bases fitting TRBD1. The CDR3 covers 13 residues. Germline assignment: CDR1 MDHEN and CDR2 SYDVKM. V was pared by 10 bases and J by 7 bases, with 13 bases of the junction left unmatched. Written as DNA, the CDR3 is TGTGCCACCCAGTTTACAGGGGCTGGGGAGCAGTACTTC. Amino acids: CATQFTGAGEQYF. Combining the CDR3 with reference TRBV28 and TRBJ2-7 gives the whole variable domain DVKVTQSSRYLVKRTGEKVFLECVQDMDHENMFWYRQDPGLGLRLIYFSYDVKMKEKGDIPEGYSVSREKKERFSLILESASTNQTSMYLCATQFTGAGEQYFGPGTRLTVT.

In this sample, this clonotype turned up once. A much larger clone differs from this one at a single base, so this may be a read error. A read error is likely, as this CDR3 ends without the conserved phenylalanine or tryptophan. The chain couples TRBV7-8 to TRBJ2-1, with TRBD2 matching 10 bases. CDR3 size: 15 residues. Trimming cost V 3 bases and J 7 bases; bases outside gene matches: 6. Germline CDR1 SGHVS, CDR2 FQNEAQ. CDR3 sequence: CASSLTSGLTNEQFL. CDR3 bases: TGTGCCAGCAGCTTGACTAGCGGGCTCACAAATGAGCAGTTCTTA.

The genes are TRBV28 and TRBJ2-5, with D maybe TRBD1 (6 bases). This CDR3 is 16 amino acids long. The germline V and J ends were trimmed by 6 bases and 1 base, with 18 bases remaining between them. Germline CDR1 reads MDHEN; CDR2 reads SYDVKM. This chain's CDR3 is CASSRNSGQRQETQYF. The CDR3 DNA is TGTGCCAGCAGCCGAAATTCGGGACAACGCCAAGAGACCCAGTACTTC.

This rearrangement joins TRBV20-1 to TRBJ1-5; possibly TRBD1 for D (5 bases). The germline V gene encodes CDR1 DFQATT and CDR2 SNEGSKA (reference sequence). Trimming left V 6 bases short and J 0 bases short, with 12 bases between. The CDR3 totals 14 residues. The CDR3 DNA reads TGCAGTGCAAAGACAGATAATAGCAATCAGCCCCAGCATTTT. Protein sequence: CSAKTDNSNQPQHF.

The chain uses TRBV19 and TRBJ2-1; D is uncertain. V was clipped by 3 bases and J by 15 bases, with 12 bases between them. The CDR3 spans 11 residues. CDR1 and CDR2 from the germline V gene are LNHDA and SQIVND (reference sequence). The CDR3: CASSIGPNAFF. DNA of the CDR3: TGTGCCAGTAGTATTGGACCCAACGCGTTCTTC.

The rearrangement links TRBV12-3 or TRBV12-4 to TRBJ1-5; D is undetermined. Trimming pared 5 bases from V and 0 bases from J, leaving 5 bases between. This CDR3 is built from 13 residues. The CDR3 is CASSKNSNQPQHF. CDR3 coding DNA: TGTGCCAGCAGTAAAAATAGCAATCAGCCCCAGCATTTT.

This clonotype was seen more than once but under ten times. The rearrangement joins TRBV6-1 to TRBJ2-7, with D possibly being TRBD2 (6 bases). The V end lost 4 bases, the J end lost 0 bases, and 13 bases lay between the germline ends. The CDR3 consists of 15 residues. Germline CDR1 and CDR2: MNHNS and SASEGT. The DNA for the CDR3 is TGTGCCAGCAGTGTAGGCGCGGGAAGCTCCTACGAGCAGTACTTC. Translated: CASSVGAGSSYEQYF.

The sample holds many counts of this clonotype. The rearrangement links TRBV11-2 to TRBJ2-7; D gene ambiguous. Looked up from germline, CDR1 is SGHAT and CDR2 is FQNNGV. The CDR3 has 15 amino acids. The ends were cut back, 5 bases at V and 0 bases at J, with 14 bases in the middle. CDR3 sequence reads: CASSLGPTGSYEQYV. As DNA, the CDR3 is TGTGCCAGCAGCCTAGGCCCCACCGGCTCCTACGAGCAGTACGTC.

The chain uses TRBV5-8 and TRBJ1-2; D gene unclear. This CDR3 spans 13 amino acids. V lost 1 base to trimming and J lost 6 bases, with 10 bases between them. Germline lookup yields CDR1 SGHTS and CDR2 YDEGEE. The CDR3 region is CASSLLGEDGYTF. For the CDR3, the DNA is TGTGCCAGCAGCTTGCTTGGGGAGGATGGCTACACCTTC.

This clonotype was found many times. The CDR3 nucleotides are TGTGCCAGCAAGAGTGTCTCCTACAATGAGCAGTTCTTC. This translates into CASKSVSYNEQFF. This chain links TRBV7-8 with TRBJ2-1; D gene ambiguous. CDR1 is SGHVS and CDR2 is FQNEAQ in the germline V gene. With 7 bases removed from V and 0 bases from J, the gap between germline ends came to 7 bases. This CDR3 is 13 amino acids long.

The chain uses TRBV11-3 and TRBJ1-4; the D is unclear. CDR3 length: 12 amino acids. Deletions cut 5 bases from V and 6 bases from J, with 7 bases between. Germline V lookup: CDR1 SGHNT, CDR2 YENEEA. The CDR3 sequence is CASSDRDEKLFF. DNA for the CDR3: TGTGCCAGCAGCGACCGGGATGAAAAACTGTTTTTT.

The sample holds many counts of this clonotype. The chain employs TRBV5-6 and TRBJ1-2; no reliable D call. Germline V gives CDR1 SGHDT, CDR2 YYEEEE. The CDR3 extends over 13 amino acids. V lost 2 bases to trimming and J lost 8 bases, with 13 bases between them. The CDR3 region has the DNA TGTGCCAGCAGCTTTTTCGCCGCTGAAGGCTACACCTTC. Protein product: CASSFFAAEGYTF.

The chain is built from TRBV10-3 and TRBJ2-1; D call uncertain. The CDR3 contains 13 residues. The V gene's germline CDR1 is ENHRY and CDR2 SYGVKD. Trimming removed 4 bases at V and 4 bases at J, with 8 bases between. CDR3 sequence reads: CAISAVEYNEQFF. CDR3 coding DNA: TGTGCCATCAGTGCTGTGGAGTACAATGAGCAGTTCTTC.

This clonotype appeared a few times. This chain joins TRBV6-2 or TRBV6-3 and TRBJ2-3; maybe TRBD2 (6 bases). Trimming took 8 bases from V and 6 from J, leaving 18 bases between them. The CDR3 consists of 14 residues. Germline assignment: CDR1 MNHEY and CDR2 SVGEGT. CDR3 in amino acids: CASFRGEVPDTQYF. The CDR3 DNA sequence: TGTGCCAGCTTCAGAGGGGAGGTTCCGGATACGCAGTATTTT.

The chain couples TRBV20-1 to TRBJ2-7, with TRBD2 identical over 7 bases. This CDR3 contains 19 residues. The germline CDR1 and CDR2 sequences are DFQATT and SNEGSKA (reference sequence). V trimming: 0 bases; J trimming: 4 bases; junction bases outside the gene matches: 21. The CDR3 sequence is CSARDPRLGRGPGGYEQYF. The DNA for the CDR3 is TGCAGTGCTAGAGACCCGAGGTTGGGGCGGGGACCGGGGGGTTACGAGCAGTACTTC.

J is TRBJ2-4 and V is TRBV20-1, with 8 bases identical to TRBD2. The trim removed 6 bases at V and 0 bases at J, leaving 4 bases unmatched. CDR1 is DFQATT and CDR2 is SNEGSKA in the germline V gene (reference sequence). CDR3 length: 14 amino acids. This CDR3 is CSAGGGGAKNIQYF. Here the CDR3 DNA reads TGCAGTGCCGGGGGGGGGGGAGCCAAAAACATTCAGTACTTC.

CDR3 nucleotides: TGTGCCAGTAGTATACAGCTAGCGGGAGGTAGTCATGAGCAGTTCTTC. The encoded protein is CASSIQLAGGSHEQFF. V is TRBV19 and J is TRBJ2-1, with TRBD2 identical over 11 bases. Unmatched junction bases numbered 8, after V lost 2 bases and J lost 8 bases. This CDR3 contains 16 residues. The germline CDR1 and CDR2 sequences are LNHDA and SQIVND (reference sequence).

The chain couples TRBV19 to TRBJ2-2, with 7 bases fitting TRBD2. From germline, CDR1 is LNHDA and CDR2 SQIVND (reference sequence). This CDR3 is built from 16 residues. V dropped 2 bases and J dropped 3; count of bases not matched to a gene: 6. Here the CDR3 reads CASSIRRETDTGELFF. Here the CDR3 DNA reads TGTGCCAGTAGTATACGGCGGGAGACTGACACCGGGGAGCTGTTTTTT.

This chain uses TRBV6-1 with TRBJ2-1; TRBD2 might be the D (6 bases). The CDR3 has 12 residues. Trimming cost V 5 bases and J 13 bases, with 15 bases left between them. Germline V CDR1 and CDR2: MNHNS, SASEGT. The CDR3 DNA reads TGTGCCAGCAGTTACGAAAGGGCGGGACAGTTCTTC. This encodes CASSYERAGQFF.

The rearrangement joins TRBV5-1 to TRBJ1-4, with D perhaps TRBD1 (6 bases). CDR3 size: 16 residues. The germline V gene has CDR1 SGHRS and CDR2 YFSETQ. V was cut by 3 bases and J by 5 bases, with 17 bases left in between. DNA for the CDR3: TGCGCCAGCAGCTCGGGAACAGGGAGGAGAAATGAAAAACTGTTTTTT. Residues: CASSSGTGRRNEKLFF.

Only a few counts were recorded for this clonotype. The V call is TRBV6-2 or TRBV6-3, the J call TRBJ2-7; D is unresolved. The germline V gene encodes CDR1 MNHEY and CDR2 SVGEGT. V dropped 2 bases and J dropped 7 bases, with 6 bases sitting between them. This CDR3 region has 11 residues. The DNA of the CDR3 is TGTGCCAGCAGTTACGATAATGAGCAGTACGTC. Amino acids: CASSYDNEQYV.